Listed below are T cell receptor beta chains from one sample, sequenced in a study of T cells after yellow fever vaccination. TCRdb re-called the 5' RACE reads through MiXCR, storing one row per CDR3 protein. The table lists under 200,000 distinct CDR3 sequences, around 7.3% of them singletons. Sequenced here: CD4+ T cells sorted from PBMCs, sampled around 5 days after the first yellow fever vaccination. The source of these receptors is a man in his late teens or twenties who received the YFV17D yellow fever vaccine. Each CDR3 is given with its conserved first and last residue. Each record gives: clone size, D gene, V gene, J gene, CDR3 DNA, CDR3 protein. A D gene is named only where the DNA matches it firmly. Rows give clone size only sometimes, using once, few, many, or a class for an expanded clone.

many	NA	TRBV5-1	TRBJ1-1	TGCGCCAGCAGCTCCGGACAGCCGAACACTGAAGCTTTCTTT	CASSSGQPNTEAFF
many	NA	TRBV5-5	TRBJ2-3	TGTGCCAGCAGCTTGTTCGGATCAGATACGCAGTATTTT	CASSLFGSDTQYF
many	NA	TRBV20-1	TRBJ2-3	TGCAGTGCCTTGGGGGGCACAGATACGCAGTATTTT	CSALGGTDTQYF
many	NA	TRBV5-8	TRBJ2-1	TGTGCCAGCAGCTCCTGGGGCAATGAGCAGTTCTTC	CASSSWGNEQFF
many	NA	TRBV5-1	TRBJ2-5	TGCGCCAGCAGCTTGGCCGATTTCCAAGAGACCCAGTACTTC	CASSLADFQETQYF
NA	NA	TRBV20-1	TRBJ1-6	TGCAGTGCTAGCTTTGCAGGGAGGGACTCACCCCTCCACTTT	CSASFAGRDSPLHF
many	NA	TRBV12-3/TRBV12-4	TRBJ2-2	TGTGCCAGCAGAGGGTGGCAGGGTGCGACCGGGGAGCTGTTTTTT	CASRGWQGATGELFF
few	TRBD2	TRBV4-3	TRBJ2-1	TGCGCCAGCAGCCAGTATCTAGCGGGGGGGCAGGCGGGAGAGCAGTTCTTC	CASSQYLAGGQAGEQFF
many	NA	TRBV5-1	TRBJ2-1	TGCGCCAGCAGCTCCTACGGGACGGAGAGTGGCAATGAGCAGTTCTTC	CASSSYGTESGNEQFF
many	TRBD1	TRBV6-4	TRBJ1-1	TGTGCCAGCAGCTCCGGACAGGAGAACACTGAAGCTTTCTTT	CASSSGQENTEAFF
many	NA	TRBV20-1	TRBJ2-7	TGCAGTGTAGCCGGGACCCCAACCTACGAGCAGTACTTC	CSVAGTPTYEQYF